Presented here are 25 T cell receptor beta chains from one specimen sequenced in a study of patients and donors after allogeneic stem cell transplantation. One entry per CDR3 protein, called by TCRdb with MiXCR from the RT-PCR reads. The repertoire holds 70,000 to 100,000 distinct CDR3 sequences, with approximately 5.2% as singletons. The sample consisted of blood, either unsorted or a sorted T cell fraction (not recorded which). These receptors originate from a human donor who was either an allogeneic HSCT recipient or a stem cell or donor lymphocyte infusion donor (not recorded which). It is not recorded whose cells these are; they may come from a transplant donor.

The chain employs TRBV20-1 and TRBJ2-3; 10 positions agree with TRBD2. This CDR3 is 16 amino acids long. J lost 1 base, V lost 2 bases, and 6 bases had no gene match. Germline lookup yields CDR1 DFQATT and CDR2 SNEGSKA (reference sequence). This chain's CDR3 is CSARPLAGVGTDTQYF. CDR3 sequence (DNA): TGCAGTGCTAGACCCCTAGCGGGAGTTGGCACAGATACGCAGTATTTT.

This clonotype was recorded many times. The rearrangement uses TRBV5-4 and TRBJ2-1; TRBD2 might be the D (6 bases). The CDR3 totals 15 residues. The germline V gene encodes CDR1 SGHNT and CDR2 YYREEE (reference sequence). Trimming stripped 4 bases from V and 2 bases from J, with 13 bases between. Here the CDR3 DNA reads TGTGCCAGCAGCCGGGGCGGGAACGCCTACAATGAGCAGTTCTTC. Its protein product is CASSRGGNAYNEQFF. The full variable domain, in which reference TRBV5-4 and TRBJ2-1 provide the parts outside the CDR3, is ETGVTQSPTHLIKTRGQQVTLRCSSQSGHNTVSWYQQALGQGPQFIFQYYREEENGRGNFPPRFSGLQFPNYSSELNVNALELDDSALYLCASSRGGNAYNEQFFGPGTRLTVL.

There are many counts of this clonotype. The genes are TRBV5-1 and TRBJ2-7; 7 nucleotides agree with TRBD1. The CDR3 spans 13 residues. The ends lost 5 bases at V and 2 bases at J; junction bases unmatched: 4. In germline, CDR1 is SGHRS, CDR2 YFSETQ. The CDR3, as DNA: TGCGCCAGCAGTTCGGGACAGCCCTACGAGCAGTACTTC. The encoded protein is CASSSGQPYEQYF.

This clonotype was found many times. The chain links TRBV2 to TRBJ2-2, with 7 bases identical to TRBD2. CDR1 is SNHLY and CDR2 is FYNNEI in the germline V gene. This CDR3 is built from 14 residues. V was pared by 7 bases and J by 6 bases, with 8 bases of the junction left unmatched. The CDR3: CASTTVGGAGELFF. The DNA of the CDR3 is TGTGCCAGCACCACGGTGGGGGGGGCCGGGGAGCTGTTTTTT.

This clonotype was detected ten times or more. In DNA, the CDR3 is TGTGCCAGCACCAACAGCCTCCATCTCGGCAATGAGCAGTTCTTC. Amino acids: CASTNSLHLGNEQFF. This chain connects TRBV7-8 to TRBJ2-1, with D hard to call. Germline V CDR1 and CDR2: SGHVS, FQNEAQ. CDR3 size: 15 residues. Deletions cut 7 bases from V and 6 bases from J, with 19 bases between.

This clonotype appeared a few times. This sequence joins TRBV7-2 and TRBJ1-5; TRBD1 aligns across 8 bases. The CDR3 loop spans 14 amino acids. Germline assignment: CDR1 SGHTA and CDR2 FQGNSA. The trim removed 3 bases at V and 11 bases at J, leaving 9 bases unmatched. The CDR3 spells CASSLGQASSAQHF. The CDR3 DNA reads TGTGCCAGCAGCTTGGGACAGGCGTCCTCGGCCCAGCATTTT.

This clonotype was observed many times. The chain is built from TRBV5-4 and TRBJ1-2, with 9 bases aligning to TRBD1. The CDR3 is 13 amino acids. Germline V gene lookup returns CDR1 SGHNT and CDR2 YYREEE (reference sequence). Trimming took 4 bases from V and 5 from J; bases not matched to a gene: 3. The CDR3 nucleotides are TGTGCCAGCAGCCCCGGGACAGGGTATGGCTACACCTTC. Its translation is CASSPGTGYGYTF.

At least ten counts were recorded for this clonotype. The rearrangement links TRBV5-1 to TRBJ2-7; the D is unclear. CDR1 is SGHRS, CDR2 YFSETQ, per germline. V was shortened by 4 bases and J by 5 bases, with 13 bases between the two germline ends. This CDR3 is built from 13 residues. The CDR3 reads CASSLIASNEQYF. CDR3 sequence (DNA): TGCGCCAGCAGCCTGATCGCCTCGAACGAGCAGTACTTC.

This clonotype was seen many times. This chain links TRBV20-1 with TRBJ2-7; TRBD1 might be the D (6 bases). The CDR3 length is 13 residues. CDR1 and CDR2 (germline): DFQATT, SNEGSKA (reference sequence). V lost 6 bases to trimming and J lost 1 base, with 13 bases between them. CDR3 region: CSAARTGSYEQYF. The CDR3 bases are TGCAGTGCCGCAAGAACAGGGTCCTACGAGCAGTACTTC.

This clonotype was seen more than once but under ten times. The gene calls are TRBV9 and TRBJ2-3, with unresolved D. The CDR3 runs to 14 residues. Deletions cut 4 bases from V and 0 bases from J, with 9 bases between. Germline V lookup: CDR1 SGDLS, CDR2 YYNGEE. The CDR3 coding sequence is TGTGCCAGCAGCTTCCAGATTAGCACAGATACGCAGTATTTT. Translating gives CASSFQISTDTQYF. Full variable domain (missing parts from reference TRBV9 and TRBJ2-3): DSGVTQTPKHLITATGQRVTLRCSPRSGDLSVYWYQQSLDQGLQFLIQYYNGEERAKGNILERFSAQQFPDLHSELNLSSLELGDSALYFCASSFQISTDTQYFGPGTRLTVL.

This clonotype was counted ten times or more. The V call is TRBV5-6, the J call TRBJ2-7, with unresolved D. The germline V and J ends were trimmed by 4 bases and 0 bases, with 8 bases remaining between them. The CDR3 has 13 amino acids. The germline V gene encodes CDR1 SGHDT and CDR2 YYEEEE. The CDR3 coding sequence is TGTGCCAGCAGCCGAGACACCTCCTACGAGCAGTACTTC. Encoded protein: CASSRDTSYEQYF.

Ten or more counts support this clonotype. V is TRBV6-5 and J is TRBJ1-1; the D gene is possibly TRBD1 (6 bases). CDR1 and CDR2 (germline): MNHEY, SVGAGI. The CDR3 is made up of 16 amino acids. Trimming removed 1 base at V and 4 bases at J, with 16 bases between. Written as DNA, the CDR3 is TGTGCCAGCAGTTACTATCCGGGACAAGATTCCACTGAAGCTTTCTTT. Its translation: CASSYYPGQDSTEAFF.

This clonotype appeared many times. This chain links TRBV11-2 with TRBJ2-1; D possibly corresponds to TRBD2 (6 bases). This CDR3 spans 13 amino acids. V gave up 1 base and J gave up 9 bases, with 10 bases separating them. Germline-derived CDR1 and CDR2 are SGHAT and FQNNGV. CDR3 in DNA: TGTGCCAGCAGCTTAGTTCGTAGCGGTGAGCAGTTCTTC. As protein: CASSLVRSGEQFF. The variable domain in full, with the rest retrieved from reference TRBV11-2 and TRBJ2-1, is EAGVAQSPRYKIIEKRQSVAFWCNPISGHATLYWYQQILGQGPKLLIQFQNNGVVDDSQLPKDRFSAERLKGVDSTLKIQPAKLEDSAVYLCASSLVRSGEQFFGPGTRLTVL.

Comments on this clonotype: A much larger clone lies one base from this, so it may be a read error. This chain joins TRBV5-5 and TRBJ2-7; TRBD1 might be the D (6 bases). CDR3 size: 15 residues. Per the germline V gene, CDR1 is SGHKS and CDR2 is YYEKEE (reference sequence). CDR3 loop: CARSLEGTSSYEQYF. CDR3 sequence (DNA): TGTGCCAGAAGCTTGGAAGGGACAAGCTCCTACGAGCAGTACTTC.

This clonotype qualifies as medium-sized (0.01 to 0.1%). V gene TRBV9 combines with J gene TRBJ1-6, with unresolved D. Germline V gene data show CDR1 as SGDLS and CDR2 as YYNGEE. The CDR3 length is 13 residues. Trimming took 4 bases from V and 4 from J, leaving 6 bases between them. The CDR3 protein is CASSLSYNSPLHF. Here the CDR3 DNA reads TGTGCCAGCAGCCTGTCGTATAATTCACCCCTCCACTTT.

This chain uses TRBV4-1 with TRBJ2-1; TRBD1 aligns across 7 bases. V was pared by 4 bases and J by 7 bases, with 7 bases of the junction left unmatched. The germline CDR1 and CDR2 sequences are MGHRA and YSYEKL. The length of the CDR3 is 14 residues. CDR3 residues: CASSLTGTENEQFF. In DNA form, the CDR3 reads TGCGCCAGCAGCCTGACCGGGACAGAGAATGAGCAGTTCTTC.

This clonotype was picked up many times. The chain carries TRBV11-1 and TRBJ2-1; D could derive from TRBD1 or TRBD2 (5 bases each). Germline values: CDR1 SGHAT, CDR2 FQDESV (reference sequence). The CDR3 is 18 amino acids. V was shortened by 2 bases and J by 6 bases, with 23 bases between the two germline ends. CDR3 nucleotide sequence: TGTGCCAGCAGCTTACATCCAGGGACCATTTCGTCATTCAATGAGCAGTTCTTC. Translated: CASSLHPGTISSFNEQFF. Looking up the rest from reference TRBV11-1 and TRBJ2-1 gives the full variable domain: EAEVAQSPRYKITEKSQAVAFWCDPISGHATLYWYRQILGQGPELLVQFQDESVVDDSQLPKDRFSAERLKGVDSTLKIQPAELGDSAMYLCASSLHPGTISSFNEQFFGPGTRLTVL.

This clonotype appeared many times. The chain employs TRBV20-1 and TRBJ2-3; D not certain. CDR1 is DFQATT, CDR2 SNEGSKA, per germline (reference sequence). The CDR3 has 15 amino acids. V was cut by 3 bases and J by 0 bases, with 13 bases left in between. CDR3: CSASSRSTSTDTQYF. In DNA form, the CDR3 reads TGCAGTGCTAGCTCCAGGTCCACCAGCACAGATACGCAGTATTTT.

This clonotype was detected many times. The chain uses TRBV5-5 and TRBJ2-5, with D possibly matching TRBD2 (7 bases). From germline, CDR1 is SGHKS and CDR2 YYEKEE (reference sequence). V dropped 4 bases and J dropped 5 bases, with 15 bases sitting between them. The CDR3 has 14 amino acids. The CDR3 DNA follows: TGTGCCAGCAGCCCCAGGGGAGGGGAGGAGACCCAGTACTTC. Translated, it gives CASSPRGGEETQYF. The full variable domain, with the rest looked up from reference TRBV5-5 and TRBJ2-5, is DAGVTQSPTHLIKTRGQQVTLRCSPISGHKSVSWYQQVLGQGPQFIFQYYEKEERGRGNFPDRFSARQFPNYSSELNVNALLLGDSALYLCASSPRGGEETQYFGPGTRLLVL.

This clonotype was detected many times. The V and J genes are TRBV2 and TRBJ2-7; 9 nucleotides align to TRBD1. J lost 3 bases, V lost 3 bases, and 6 bases had no gene match. This CDR3 region has 15 residues. Germline values: CDR1 SNHLY, CDR2 FYNNEI. CDR3 region: CASSDTGTGLYEQYF. DNA for the CDR3: TGTGCCAGCAGTGATACCGGGACAGGGCTCTACGAGCAGTACTTC.

This clonotype was observed at least ten times. The chain carries TRBV2 and TRBJ2-2, with 11 bases identical to TRBD2. V shed 7 bases and J 0 bases; nucleotides not matched to a gene: 7. In germline, CDR1 is SNHLY, CDR2 FYNNEI. The CDR3 runs to 17 residues. The CDR3 here is CASMGLAEFANTGELFF. The CDR3 region has the DNA TGTGCCAGCATGGGACTAGCGGAGTTCGCGAACACCGGGGAGCTGTTTTTT. The whole variable domain, remainder taken from reference TRBV2 and TRBJ2-2, is EPEVTQTPSHQVTQMGQEVILRCVPISNHLYFYWYRQILGQKVEFLVSFYNNEISEKSEIFDDQFSVERPDGSNFTLKIRSTKLEDSAMYFCASMGLAEFANTGELFFGEGSRLTVL.

The chain carries TRBV7-3 and TRBJ2-1, with 7 bases matching TRBD1. V shed 4 bases, J shed 6 bases, and the junction held 3 bases outside the gene matches. Germline V gene data show CDR1 as SGHTA and CDR2 as FQGTGA. The CDR3 spans 13 residues. The CDR3, as DNA: TGTGCCAGCAGCTCTGGACAGGCCAATGAGCAGTTCTTC. It encodes CASSSGQANEQFF.

This clonotype was found many times. The rearrangement uses TRBV20-1 and TRBJ2-7; D may be TRBD2 (6 bases). V gave up 6 bases and J gave up 1 base, with 16 bases separating them. This CDR3 comprises 14 residues. Germline V gene data show CDR1 as DFQATT and CDR2 as SNEGSKA (reference sequence). The CDR3 protein is CSASWWRGSYEQYF. The CDR3 coding sequence is TGCAGTGCCAGTTGGTGGCGGGGTTCCTACGAGCAGTACTTC.

This clonotype was picked up many times. V gene TRBV5-6 combines with J gene TRBJ2-3, with D possibly matching TRBD1 (5 bases). Deletions cut 1 base from V and 2 bases from J, with 14 bases between. Germline CDR1 is SGHDT and CDR2 is YYEEEE. The CDR3 is made up of 16 amino acids. CDR3 in amino acids: CASSLTRQPSTDTQYF. For the CDR3, the DNA is TGTGCCAGCAGCTTGACGCGACAGCCTTCCACAGATACGCAGTATTTT.

This clonotype came up many times. The chain uses TRBV12-3 or TRBV12-4 and TRBJ2-1; no clear D. The CDR3 covers 13 residues. Between the trimmed V and J ends, which lost 6 bases and 7 bases, there was a span of 13 bases. CDR3 region: CASSSGRANEQFF. As DNA, the CDR3 is TGTGCCAGCAGCTCCGGAAGGGCTAATGAGCAGTTCTTC.